This TCR beta chain was observed in a study of blood T cell repertoires in COVID-19 (dated by TCRdb to about 2020). Describing the broader study: Collaborator samples came from the United States, Italy and Spain and covered acute and convalescent phases of COVID-19. The prospective study material was composed of cDNA or gDNA derived from T cells, B-cell-depleted T cells, or PBMCs. Deeply sampled blood TCRbeta repertoires from subjects exposed to, actively infected with, or recovered from COVID-19 were included in the dataset. The repertoires were released in a freely available public database meant as a resource for research on the immune response to SARS-CoV-2. Samples came from the ongoing ImmuneRACE study (first 160 participants) plus 1,254 subjects from 6 global collaborators. Sample metadata almost always included a de-identified subject ID, COVID-19 status, age in years and sex. Where available, HLA class I and class II types were obtained from metadata supplied by the sample provider rather than from assay-based typing. Summary of the overall study and its limitations: The quantity of clinical and demographic metadata differed by source and by participant and was supplied without curation.

This clone came up once. Its binding antigen is unknown. Nothing much larger sits one base from this clone, and base qualities are not available. The immunoSEQ Assay, a bias-controlled multiplex PCR, was used to amplify TCRbeta CDR3 regions from genomic DNA. Per the authors' processing: The number of nucleated cells in each sample was estimated by amplification of reference gene primers within the assay. Sequence reads were collapsed and filtered to measure the absolute abundance of every unique TCRbeta CDR3 rearrangement. For each sample, productive Simpson clonality was calculated as the square root of Simpson's diversity index across productive rearrangements. The table comes from immuneACCESS by way of TCRdb, which keeps in-frame sequences with V and J called. Part of the clones is missing from these tables; in studies checked, under half for an unresolved V gene and the rest for unknown reasons. The V and J calls and the clone size are those of that table, but D and trimming were determined from the DNA. The sample table holds about 34,000 clones, of which 90% were seen once. About 21% of the sample is held by the ten biggest clonotypes.

Each collaborating institution followed its own protocols to collect whole blood in K2EDTA tubes. Collaborator samples were shipped for TCRbeta analysis as frozen whole blood, isolated PBMCs, or DNA extracted from either sample type. The germline V gene gives CDR1 as MDHEN and CDR2 as SYDVKM. The CDR3 starts with the cysteine, ends with the phenylalanine, and has 14 residues. The CDR3 DNA has 42 bases and is translated from base 1. Trimming takes 2 bases from V and 10 bases from J, and the germline ends sit 14 bases apart. The sequenced material came from peripheral blood. The receptor chain draws on TRBV28 and TRBJ1-4, and TRBD1 may be the D gene, going by 5 matching bases. The receptor was isolated from an elderly man with acute or convalescent COVID-19. Read as DNA, the sequence is TGTGCCAGCAGTTTACGGGCCGGGCAGGGAAAACTGTTTTTT. Its protein product is CASSLRAGQGKLFF.